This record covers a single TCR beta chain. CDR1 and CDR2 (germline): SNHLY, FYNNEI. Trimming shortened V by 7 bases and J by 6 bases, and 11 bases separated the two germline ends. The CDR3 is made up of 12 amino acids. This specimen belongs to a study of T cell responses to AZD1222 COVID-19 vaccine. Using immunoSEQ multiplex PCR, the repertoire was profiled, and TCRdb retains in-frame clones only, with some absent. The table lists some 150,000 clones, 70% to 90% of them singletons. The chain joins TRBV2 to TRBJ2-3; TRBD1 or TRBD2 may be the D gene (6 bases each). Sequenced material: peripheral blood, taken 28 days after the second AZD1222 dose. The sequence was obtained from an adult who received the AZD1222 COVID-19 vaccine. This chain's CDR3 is CASTQGRDTQYF. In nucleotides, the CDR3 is TGTGCCAGCACCCAGGGGAGGGATACGCAGTATTTT.